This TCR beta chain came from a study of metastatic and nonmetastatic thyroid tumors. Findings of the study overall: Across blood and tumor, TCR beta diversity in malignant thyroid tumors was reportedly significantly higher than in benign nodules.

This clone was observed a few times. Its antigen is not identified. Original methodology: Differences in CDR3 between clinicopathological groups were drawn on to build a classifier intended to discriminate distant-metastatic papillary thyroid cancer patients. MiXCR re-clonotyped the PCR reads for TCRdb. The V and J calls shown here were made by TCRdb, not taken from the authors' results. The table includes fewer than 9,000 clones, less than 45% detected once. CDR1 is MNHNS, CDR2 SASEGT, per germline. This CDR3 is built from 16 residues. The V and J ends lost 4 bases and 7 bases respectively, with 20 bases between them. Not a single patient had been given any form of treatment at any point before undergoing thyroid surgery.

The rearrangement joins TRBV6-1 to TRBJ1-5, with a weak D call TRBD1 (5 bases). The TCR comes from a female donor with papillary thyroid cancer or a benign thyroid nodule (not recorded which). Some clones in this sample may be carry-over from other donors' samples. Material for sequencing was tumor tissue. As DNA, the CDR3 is TGTGCCAGCAGTGTTCGGAAAGGGCAGGGAAGGCAGCCCCAGCATTTT. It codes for CASSVRKGQGRQPQHF.